This T cell receptor (beta chain) stems from a study of long-term antiretroviral therapy in people with HIV. Overall study findings and caveats: Viral resistance, ART adherence and therapy changes all lacked available data. Blood draws took place between about 2003 and 2017 and possibly involved older ART regimens.

At the survey level, the v3.0 immunoSEQ assay was run. This table comes from immunoSEQ multiplex PCR, and its TCRdb copy is limited to in-frame clones, with some not included. The sample has over 35,000 clones, 75% to 90% seen once. A note on this clone: The target antigen is unknown.

The receptor was derived from a man aged 25-45 years with HIV. The source was unsorted PBMCs, collected 3.4 years after starting antiretroviral therapy.

In DNA form, the CDR3 reads TGTGCCAGCTCACCACGTCACCACACAGATACGCAGTATTTT. It translates to CASSPRHHTDTQYF. The rearrangement joins TRBV18 to TRBJ2-3; D unclear. V was pared by 1 base and J by 2 bases, with 7 bases between. The CDR3 length is 14 residues. Germline V gene lookup returns CDR1 KGHSH and CDR2 LQKENI.